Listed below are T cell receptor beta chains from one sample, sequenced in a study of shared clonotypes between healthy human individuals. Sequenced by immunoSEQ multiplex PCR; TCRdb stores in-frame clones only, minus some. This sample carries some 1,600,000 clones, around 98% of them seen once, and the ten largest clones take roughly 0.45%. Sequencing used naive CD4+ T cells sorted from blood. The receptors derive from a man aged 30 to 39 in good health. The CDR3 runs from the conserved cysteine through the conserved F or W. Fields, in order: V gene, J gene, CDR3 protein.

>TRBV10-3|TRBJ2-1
CAISSSGETWVF
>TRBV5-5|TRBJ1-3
CASTRVGTGGNTIYF
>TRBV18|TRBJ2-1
CASSPRSGGIYNEQFF
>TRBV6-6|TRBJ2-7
CASRSGGLSYEQYF
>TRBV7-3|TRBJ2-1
CASSHDRASNEQFF
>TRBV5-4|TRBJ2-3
CATEGAGAHRDTQYF
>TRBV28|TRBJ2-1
CASCSGASYNEQFF
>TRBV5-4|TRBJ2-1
CASTPSMRELRNEQFF
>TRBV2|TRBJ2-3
CASSVFPVADTQYF
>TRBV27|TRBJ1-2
CASSLDSNYGYTF
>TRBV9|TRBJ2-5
CASSVSGGTGGRETQYF
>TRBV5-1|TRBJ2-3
CASSLGLAGGPVGDTQYF
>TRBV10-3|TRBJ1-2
CAISESWDRGLGNYGYTF
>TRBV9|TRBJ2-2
CASSVVVATNTGELFF
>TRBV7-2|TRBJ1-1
CASSIVTNTEAFF
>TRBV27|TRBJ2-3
CASSVGIAPDTQYF
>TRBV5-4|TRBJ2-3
CASSLETSGDTQYF
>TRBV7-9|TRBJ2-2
CASTLPTEPRNTGELFF
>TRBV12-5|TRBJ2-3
CASGRGLDQDTQYF
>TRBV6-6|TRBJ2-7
CASSYSAGASYEQYF
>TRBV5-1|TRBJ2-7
CASSLATYSYEQYF
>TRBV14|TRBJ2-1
CASSSGTGDWNEQFF
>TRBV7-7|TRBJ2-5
CASSWGLAGTRETQYF
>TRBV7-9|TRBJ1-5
CASSFASSNQPQHF
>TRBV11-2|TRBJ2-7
CASSFTGDSYEQYF
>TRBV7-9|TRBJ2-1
CASSLWLAGYNEQFF
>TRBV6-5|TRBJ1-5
CASSFRGHQPQHF
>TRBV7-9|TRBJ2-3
CASSPGGLAGSTDTQYF
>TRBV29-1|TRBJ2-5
CSVSPKETQYF
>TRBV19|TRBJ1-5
CASSPRGDLGRNQPQHF
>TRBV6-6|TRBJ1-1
CASSYQQGHTEAFF
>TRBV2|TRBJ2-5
CASSDGFAGTQYF
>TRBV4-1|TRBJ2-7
CASSQDPGNEQYF